This TCR beta chain was documented in a study of cytomegalovirus exposure and HLA in healthy donors. PCR amplification relied on 60 Vbeta primers (plus 13 Jbeta primers). Sequenced by immunoSEQ multiplex PCR; TCRdb stores in-frame clones only, minus some. This sample has roughly 100,000 clones, with roughly three quarters found just once. V dropped 0 bases and J dropped 2 bases, with 8 bases sitting between them. Germline V lookup: CDR1 LNHNV, CDR2 YYDKDF (reference sequence). CDR3 length equals 14 residues. The sequenced sample was PBMCs. The genes are TRBV15 and TRBJ2-7; possibly TRBD1 for D (6 bases). This clonotype was obtained from a man aged 30 to 45 in good health and CMV-seronegative. The CDR3 sequence: CATSREGGPYEQYF. CDR3 coding DNA: TGTGCCACCAGCAGAGAAGGGGGACCCTACGAGCAGTACTTC.